These 17 T cell receptor beta chains share one sample of origin, sequenced in a study of T cell repertoires in breast cancer (dated by TCRdb to 2016 to 2017). Library preparation was by emulsion pairing. This sample was sequenced with an Illumina MiSeq. Unpaired genes were suppressed in a second nested PCR with blocking oligos, after which Illumina adaptors and barcodes were added in a third nested PCR. TCRdb redid the processing of the public reads, applying fastp at Q25 and MiXCR, and retained in-frame beta chains. Each record represents a unique CDR3 protein, reported with the most common genes and DNA among its rows. The sample includes hundreds of distinct CDR3 sequences, with 31% observed a single time. Jointly, the top ten make up roughly 92% of the sample. To analyze paired alpha-beta TCRs of CD8+ T cells, the study used an expanded emulsion RT-PCR method with primers covering all TCR V genes.

The sequencing input was CD8+ T cells. The receptors were gathered from a pool of human donors with breast cancer or a healthy control (not recorded which).

By share, this clonotype counts as medium-sized. The rearrangement links TRBV7-6 to TRBJ2-1, with D possibly TRBD1 on 6 matching bases. Trimming removed 3 bases at V and 9 bases at J, with 9 bases between. The CDR3 is 12 amino acids. Germline CDR1 is SGHVS and CDR2 is FNYEAQ. The CDR3, as DNA: TGTGCCAGCAGCTTTTTAGGGGGTGAGCAGTTCTTC. Amino acid sequence: CASSFLGGEQFF. Full variable domain (remainder filled in from reference TRBV7-6 and TRBJ2-1): GAGVSQSPRYKVTKRGQDVALRCDPISGHVSLYWYRQALGQGPEFLTYFNYEAQQDKSGLPNDRFSAERPEGSISTLTIQRTEQRDSAMYRCASSFLGGEQFFGPGTRLTVL.

In its sample, this clonotype was seen a few times. DNA for the CDR3: TGTGCCAGCGGCTCGGAGGGGCAGCTTGATGAGCAGTTCTTC. This encodes CASGSEGQLDEQFF. This chain uses TRBV7-6 with TRBJ2-1, with D perhaps TRBD2 (6 bases). The CDR3 consists of 14 residues. With 8 bases removed from V and 8 bases from J, the gap between germline ends came to 19 bases. Per germline, CDR1 SGHVS and CDR2 FNYEAQ. Supplemented by reference TRBV7-6 and TRBJ2-1, the full variable domain reads GAGVSQSPRYKVTKRGQDVALRCDPISGHVSLYWYRQALGQGPEFLTYFNYEAQQDKSGLPNDRFSAERPEGSISTLTIQRTEQRDSAMYRCASGSEGQLDEQFFGPGTRLTVL.

Comment on this clonotype: Germline is not matched at one junction end, which may reflect a read error. The V and J genes are TRBV7-3 and TRBJ1-2; a weak D match, TRBD1 (6 bases). Germline V CDR1 and CDR2: SGHTA, FQGTGA. This CDR3 spans 13 amino acids. This CDR3 reads CANSLNGGYGFTF. The CDR3 nucleotides read TGTGCTAACAGCTTAAACGGGGGCTATGGCTTCACCTTT.

A word on this clonotype: A read error may produce the germline difference seen at one junction end. The chain employs TRBV7-3 and TRBJ1-2; D may be TRBD1 (6 bases). The length of the CDR3 is 13 residues. Germline lookup yields CDR1 SGHTA and CDR2 FQGTGA. CDR3 region: CASSSNGGYCYYF. CDR3 DNA: TGTGCCAGCAGCTCAAACGGGGGCTATTGCTACTACTTC.

V gene TRBV7-3 combines with J gene TRBJ1-2, with a possible D match to TRBD1 (6 bases). Looked up from germline, CDR1 is SGHTA and CDR2 is FQGTGA. This CDR3 region has 13 residues. Trimming shortened V by 1 base and J by 14 bases, and 17 bases separated the two germline ends. For the CDR3, the DNA is TGTGCCAGCAGCTTAAACGGGGGCTATGGAAAAACCTTC. Its translation is CASSLNGGYGKTF.

To note about this clonotype: Compared with germline, one end of the junction differs, possibly owing to a read error. The J gene is TRBJ1-6, the V gene TRBV7-2; no clear D. CDR1 and CDR2 from the germline V gene are SGHTA and FQGNSA. The CDR3 loop spans 13 amino acids. CDR3 residues: CASGLELYSPLHF. DNA for the CDR3: TGTGCCAGCGGCTTAGAGCTATATTCACCCCTCCACTTC.

This clonotype was seen repeatedly, ten times or more. The chain joins TRBV28 to TRBJ2-7; D gene unclear. Germline lookup yields CDR1 MDHEN and CDR2 SYDVKM. The ends were cut back, 8 bases at V and 6 bases at J, with 14 bases in the middle. This CDR3 spans 12 amino acids. CDR3 DNA sequence: TGTGCCAGCCTTACCCGATACGGCGAGCAGTACTTC. Translation: CASLTRYGEQYF.

This clonotype was observed a few times. J is TRBJ2-7 and V is TRBV6-1, with 8 bases identical to TRBD1. The CDR3 is 14 residues long. The junction had 7 bases not matched to a gene; V was cut back by 5 bases and J by 4 bases. Germline V gives CDR1 MNHNS, CDR2 SASEGT. This chain's CDR3 is CASSPDRARYEQYF. The CDR3 DNA reads TGTGCCAGCAGTCCGGACAGGGCTCGGTACGAGCAGTACTTC.

This clonotype is medium-sized by share. This chain connects TRBV7-8 to TRBJ2-1; tentatively, D is TRBD1 (5 bases). V shed 5 bases and J shed 0 bases, with 8 bases lying between them. The CDR3 is 14 amino acids. Germline-derived CDR1 and CDR2 are SGHVS and FQNEAQ. The CDR3 is CASSDSPSYNEQFF. The CDR3 DNA reads as TGTGCCAGCAGCGACAGCCCCTCCTACAATGAGCAGTTCTTC.

The V and J genes are TRBV7-2 and TRBJ2-3; the D is unclear. The germline CDR1 and CDR2 sequences are SGHTA and FQGNSA. Trimming left V 1 base short and J 5 bases short, with 10 bases between. The CDR3 loop spans 14 amino acids. The CDR3, as DNA: TGTGCCAGCAGCTTAGAACGGTTCGAAGATACGCAGTATTTT. Translating it yields CASSLERFEDTQYF.

This clonotype was seen at least ten times. V usage is TRBV5-4 and J usage is TRBJ2-3; 8 nucleotides match TRBD2. The J segment lost 5 bases and the V segment lost 1 base, leaving 3 bases of the junction unmatched. This CDR3 is built from 14 residues. Germline CDR1 and CDR2: SGHNT and YYREEE (reference sequence). In DNA, the CDR3 is TGTGCCAGCAGCTTGACTAGCGGTGGAGATACGCAGTATTTT. Protein: CASSLTSGGDTQYF.

By sample fraction, this clonotype is large (0.1 to 1%). V usage is TRBV7-6 and J usage is TRBJ2-1; maybe TRBD2 (6 bases). Germline V gives CDR1 SGHVS, CDR2 FNYEAQ. Between the trimmed V and J ends, which lost 0 bases and 6 bases, there was a span of 6 bases. CDR3 length equals 13 residues. CDR3 coding DNA: TGTGCCAGCAGCTTAGCGGGGGGCAATGAGCAGTTCTTC. Its translation is CASSLAGGNEQFF.

This clonotype occurred many times. An end of the junction does not agree with germline; a read error may underlie this. The chain is built from TRBV7-3 and TRBJ1-2; D gene ambiguous. This CDR3 is built from 13 residues. Germline V gene sequence: CDR1 SGHTA, CDR2 FQGTGA. CDR3 nucleotides: TGTGCCAGCTGCTTAAACGGGGTTTATGGCTACACCTTC. Protein sequence: CASCLNGVYGYTF. The variable domain in full, completed from reference TRBV7-3 and TRBJ1-2, reads GAGVSQTPSNKVTEKGKYVELRCDPISGHTALYWYRQSLGQGPEFLIYFQGTGAADDSGLPNDRFFAVRPEGSVSTLKIQRTERGDSAVYLCASCLNGVYGYTFGSGTRLTVV.

In its sample, this clonotype ranks as large. This may arise from a read error, as a much more abundant clone is one base away. This chain uses TRBV7-6 with TRBJ1-1; D remains unclear. CDR3 length equals 13 residues. In germline, CDR1 is SGHVS, CDR2 FNYEAQ. The CDR3 nucleotides are TGTGCCAGCAGCTTAGGACGCAGCACTGGAGCTTTCTTT. Encoded protein: CASSLGRSTGAFF.

As for this clonotype: As the CDR3 is not closed by the conserved phenylalanine or tryptophan, this likely results from a read error. The CDR3 DNA is TGTGCCAGTAGCCACCTGACAGGTTCAGGGAAGCCCCAGCATCTT. It specifies CASSHLTGSGKPQHL. The rearrangement joins TRBV7-4 to TRBJ1-5, with D tentatively TRBD1 (6 bases). V shed 9 bases and J shed 8 bases, with 23 bases lying between them. The CDR3 length is 15 residues. Germline loops: CDR1 SGHVT, CDR2 SQSDAQ.

This clonotype was counted at least ten times. This sequence joins TRBV7-2 and TRBJ2-3; D is undetermined. The CDR3 covers 17 residues. The V gene's germline CDR1 is SGHTA and CDR2 FQGNSA. V was cut by 1 base and J by 1 base, with 15 bases left in between. DNA of the CDR3: TGTGCCAGCAGCTTAGTGGTCTGGCGTAGGGGCACAGATACGCAGTATTTT. It is translated as CASSLVVWRRGTDTQYF.

This clonotype was found a few times. At one end, the junction sequence differs from germline, possibly due to a read error. The chain has TRBV7-9 and TRBJ2-2; D unresolved. CDR3 length equals 14 residues. Germline values: CDR1 SEHNR, CDR2 FQNEAQ (reference sequence). CDR3 amino acids: CACSSRANSGELFF. CDR3 coding DNA: TGTGCCTGCAGCTCACGGGCGAACTCCGGGGAGCTGTTTTTT.